A single sample gave rise to the 15 T cell receptor beta chains below, sequenced in a study of blood T cells in healthy people across ages. A J-beta primer mix and a sample-barcoded 5' primer were used in a second PCR of about 7 to 12 cycles. One entry per CDR3 protein results from TCRdb running MiXCR on the 5' RACE reads. Among about 1,500,000 distinct CDR3 sequences, around 39% were seen once, and the ten largest hold 7.9%. The sequenced sample was blood. The source is a young woman in good health.

This chain uses TRBV20-1 with TRBJ1-4; 7 bases map to TRBD1. This CDR3 spans 12 amino acids. The trim removed 5 bases at V and 13 bases at J, leaving 10 bases unmatched. Germline values: CDR1 DFQATT, CDR2 SNEGSKA (reference sequence). For the CDR3, the DNA is TGCAGTGCTCCTGACAGGGATCATCGACTGTTTTTT. It codes for CSAPDRDHRLFF.

The chain is built from TRBV2 and TRBJ2-1; possible D gene TRBD1, 6 bases. The V end lost 7 bases, the J end lost 6 bases, and 13 bases lay between the germline ends. The germline V gene has CDR1 SNHLY and CDR2 FYNNEI. The CDR3 is 13 amino acids. This chain's CDR3 is CASKRQVVNEQFF. The DNA for the CDR3 is TGTGCCAGCAAAAGACAGGTCGTCAATGAGCAGTTCTTC.

The chain carries TRBV27 and TRBJ2-4, with D possibly being TRBD1 or TRBD2 (6 bases each). Germline V gene sequence: CDR1 MNHEY, CDR2 SMNVEV (reference sequence). V lost 6 bases and J 8 bases, leaving 20 bases between the germline ends. The CDR3 contains 15 residues. CDR3 amino acids: CASRPNRVQRDIQYF. The CDR3 DNA is TGTGCCAGCAGGCCGAACAGGGTTCAGCGGGACATTCAGTACTTC.

In this sample, this clonotype turned up many times. CDR3 protein: CSVARTDYGYTF. Here the CDR3 DNA reads TGCAGCGTTGCCAGGACCGACTATGGCTACACCTTC. The chain combines TRBV29-1 with TRBJ1-2; D is ambiguous. CDR3 length: 12 amino acids. Per germline, CDR1 SQVTM and CDR2 ANQGSEA. Trimming took 4 bases from V and 3 from J, leaving 9 bases between them.

This clonotype was found a few times. The chain combines TRBV27 with TRBJ2-5; D gene ambiguous. Deletions cut 10 bases from V and 2 bases from J, with 5 bases between. Germline loops: CDR1 MNHEY, CDR2 SMNVEV (reference sequence). The CDR3 consists of 10 residues. The CDR3 here is CANPQETQYF. CDR3 coding DNA: TGTGCCAACCCACAAGAGACCCAGTACTTC.

CDR3 loop: CANPPGGARANTQYF. The CDR3 coding sequence is TGTGCCAACCCCCCTGGGGGGGCCCGGGCAAATACGCAGTATTTT. V usage is TRBV7-9 and J usage is TRBJ2-3, with D possibly matching TRBD2 (7 bases). CDR3 length: 15 residues. Per germline, CDR1 SEHNR and CDR2 FQNEAQ (reference sequence). The V gene lost 10 bases and the J gene lost 7 bases, with 24 bases spanning the gap.

This clonotype has at least ten counts. The chain links TRBV12-3 or TRBV12-4 to TRBJ1-2; 8 nucleotides line up with TRBD1. V dropped 3 bases and J dropped 4; count of bases not matched to a gene: 4. This CDR3 region has 14 residues. The chain's CDR3 is CASSFPDRAYGYTF. Here the CDR3 DNA reads TGTGCCAGCAGTTTCCCGGACAGGGCCTATGGCTACACCTTC.

The table lists this clonotype with a few counts. The J gene is TRBJ2-1, the V gene TRBV4-2; 8 bases agree with TRBD2. There are 19 residues in the CDR3. V shed 1 base and J 5 bases; nucleotides not matched to a gene: 16. Germline V gene sequence: CDR1 LGHNA, CDR2 YNFKEQ. CDR3 bases: TGTGCCAGCAGCCAAGTCCCCCAATTCGGAGCGGGAGTGAACAATGAGCAGTTCTTC. It translates to CASSQVPQFGAGVNNEQFF.

The gene calls are TRBV9 and TRBJ1-6; maybe TRBD1 (5 bases). Germline V gives CDR1 SGDLS, CDR2 YYNGEE. CDR3 size: 15 residues. V gave up 0 bases and J gave up 9 bases, with 13 bases separating them. The CDR3 region is CASSVGGKSTSPLHF. Written as DNA, the CDR3 is TGTGCCAGCAGCGTAGGGGGGAAGTCGACTTCACCCCTCCACTTT.

This clonotype was picked up a small number of times. This chain links TRBV5-1 with TRBJ1-1, with 7 positions matching TRBD1. Germline V gives CDR1 SGHRS, CDR2 YFSETQ. The CDR3 is made up of 13 amino acids. V shed 4 bases, J shed 3 bases, and the junction held 3 bases outside the gene matches. CDR3 sequence: CASSTGQDTEAFF. The CDR3 DNA sequence: TGCGCCAGCAGCACCGGACAGGACACTGAAGCTTTCTTT.

This clonotype appeared a few times. V is TRBV27 and J is TRBJ1-2; D is possibly TRBD1 (6 bases). From germline, CDR1 is MNHEY and CDR2 SMNVEV (reference sequence). The CDR3 spans 18 residues. The germline V and J ends were trimmed by 6 bases and 4 bases, with 27 bases remaining between them. The CDR3 sequence: CASSSYGGRIGGSYGYTF. CDR3 coding DNA: TGTGCCAGCAGCTCCTACGGGGGGAGAATAGGGGGAAGCTATGGCTACACCTTC.

This clonotype was seen only once. A read error is possible here, since a much larger clone lies one base away. The gene calls are TRBV10-3 and TRBJ2-7, with D possibly TRBD1 on 5 matching bases. Trimming removed 3 bases at V and 5 bases at J, with 14 bases between. The CDR3 loop spans 14 amino acids. CDR1 ENHRY and CDR2 SYGVKD come from the germline V gene. The CDR3 nucleotides are TGTGCCATCAGTGAAGGGGCGTTAAGCCACGAGCAGTACTTC. Translation gives CAISEGALSHEQYF.

This clonotype was seen only a few times. The chain recombines TRBV12-3 or TRBV12-4 with TRBJ2-6, with D possibly matching TRBD2 (5 bases). V gave up 7 bases and J gave up 0 bases, with 13 bases separating them. The CDR3 runs to 16 residues. In nucleotides, the CDR3 is TGTGCCAGCACCGGGGTTTTGGTCTCTGGGGCCAACGTCCTGACTTTC. Residues: CASTGVLVSGANVLTF.

This clonotype has only a few counts. This chain links TRBV6-6 with TRBJ1-1; 8 nucleotides match TRBD1. Trimming removed 2 bases from V and 8 bases from J; junction bases left unmatched: 1. Germline V gene sequence: CDR1 MNHNY, CDR2 SVGAGI (reference sequence). The CDR3 sequence is 12 residues long. CDR3 loop: CASSYGDREAFF. The CDR3 coding sequence is TGTGCCAGCAGTTACGGGGACAGGGAAGCTTTCTTT.

The CDR3 here is CASTSWVGGYTF. The CDR3 DNA is TGTGCCAGCACTTCGTGGGTCGGCGGCTACACCTTC. The rearrangement links TRBV6-2 or TRBV6-3 to TRBJ1-2; the D is unclear. The CDR3 runs to 12 residues. Germline lookup yields CDR1 MNHEY and CDR2 SVGEGT. The V end lost 7 bases, the J end lost 8 bases, and 14 bases lay between the germline ends.